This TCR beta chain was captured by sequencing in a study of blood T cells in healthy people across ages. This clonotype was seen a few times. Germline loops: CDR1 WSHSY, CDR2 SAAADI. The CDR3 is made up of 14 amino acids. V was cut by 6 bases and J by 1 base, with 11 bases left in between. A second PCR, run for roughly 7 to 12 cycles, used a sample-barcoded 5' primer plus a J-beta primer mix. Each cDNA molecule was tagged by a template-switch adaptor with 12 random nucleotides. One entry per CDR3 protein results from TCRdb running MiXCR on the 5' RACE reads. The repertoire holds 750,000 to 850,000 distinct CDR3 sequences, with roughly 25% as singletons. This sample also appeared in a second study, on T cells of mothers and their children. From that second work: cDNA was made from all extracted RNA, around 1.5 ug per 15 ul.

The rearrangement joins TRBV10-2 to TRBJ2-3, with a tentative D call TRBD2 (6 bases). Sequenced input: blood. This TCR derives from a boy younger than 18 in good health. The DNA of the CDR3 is TGCGCCAGCAGCGATGAGCGGGGCACAGATACGCAGTATTTT. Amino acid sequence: CASSDERGTDTQYF.